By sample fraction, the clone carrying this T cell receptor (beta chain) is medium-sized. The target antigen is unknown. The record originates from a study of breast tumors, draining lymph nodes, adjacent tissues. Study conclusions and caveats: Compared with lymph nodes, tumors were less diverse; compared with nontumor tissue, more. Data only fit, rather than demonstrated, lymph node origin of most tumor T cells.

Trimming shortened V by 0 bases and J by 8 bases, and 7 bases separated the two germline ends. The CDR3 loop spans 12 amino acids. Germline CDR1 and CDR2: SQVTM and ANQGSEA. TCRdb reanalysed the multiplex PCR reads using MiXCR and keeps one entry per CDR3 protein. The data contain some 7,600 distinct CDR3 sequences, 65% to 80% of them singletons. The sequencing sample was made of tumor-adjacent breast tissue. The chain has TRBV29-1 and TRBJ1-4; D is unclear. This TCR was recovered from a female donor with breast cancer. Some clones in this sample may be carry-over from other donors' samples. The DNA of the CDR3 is TGCAGCGTTGAAGAGGCGCAAGAAAAACTGTTTTTT. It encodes CSVEEAQEKLFF.